What follows are 31 T cell receptor beta chains derived from one specimen sequenced in a study of shared clonotypes between healthy human individuals. The data were produced by immunoSEQ multiplex PCR, yet TCRdb's version contains in-frame clones alone and is incomplete. Of nearly 2 million clones listed, approximately 94% are singletons. As defined, naive CD8 cells were CD45RO-negative and positively selected for CCR7, with terminally differentiated effector memory CD45RA+ cells excluded. Sample: naive CD8+ T cells sorted from blood. The receptor source for this set is a man between 18 and 35 years old in good health.

In the case of this clone: The same CDR3 arises from other DNA sequences in this sample as well. The genes are TRBV27 and TRBJ2-7; no reliable D call. CDR1 and CDR2 from the germline V gene are MNHEY and SMNVEV (reference sequence). Trimming cost V 1 base and J 3 bases, with 7 bases left between them. The length of the CDR3 is 13 residues. The CDR3 nucleotides read TGTGCCAGCAGTTTATTGCAAGGCTACGAGCAGTACTTC. The encoded protein is CASSLLQGYEQYF.

Comments on this clone: The same CDR3 can be traced to other DNA sequences in this sample. V usage is TRBV27 and J usage is TRBJ1-2; D possibly corresponds to TRBD1 (6 bases). V lost 3 bases, J lost 4 bases, and 9 bases lay in between. CDR1 and CDR2 from the germline V gene are MNHEY and SMNVEV (reference sequence). The CDR3 extends over 13 amino acids. The CDR3 region is CASSFGGAYGYTF. DNA for the CDR3: TGTGCCAGCAGTTTTGGGGGCGCCTATGGCTACACCTTC.

The chain uses TRBV13 and TRBJ2-7, with 8 positions matching TRBD2. J was trimmed by 4 bases and V by 5 bases; bases with no gene match: 7. This CDR3 contains 14 residues. Germline CDR1 reads PRHDT; CDR2 reads FYEKMQ (reference sequence). DNA for the CDR3: TGTGCCAGCAGCCGCAGCGGGAGTTGGTACGAGCAGTACTTC. This translates into CASSRSGSWYEQYF.

This CDR3 reads CASSPLVGADTQYF. CDR3 nucleotide sequence: TGTGCCAGCAGTCCCCTTGTGGGAGCAGATACGCAGTATTTT. J is TRBJ2-3 and V is TRBV6-5, with D possibly being TRBD2 (5 bases). The CDR3 has 14 residues. Germline CDR1 MNHEY, CDR2 SVGAGI. Trimming pared 5 bases from V and 4 bases from J, leaving 13 bases between.

V gene TRBV5-1 combines with J gene TRBJ2-2; TRBD2 aligns across 14 bases. Trimming cost V 4 bases and J 9 bases; bases outside gene matches: 8. CDR3 length equals 16 residues. Germline V gene data show CDR1 as SGHRS and CDR2 as YFSETQ. The CDR3 sequence is CASSPGLAGVVRELFF. The CDR3 bases are TGCGCCAGCAGCCCGGGACTAGCGGGAGTCGTCCGGGAGCTGTTTTTT.

Regarding this clone: Other nucleotide sequences from this sample produce the same CDR3. V gene TRBV27 combines with J gene TRBJ2-7; D is perhaps TRBD1 (6 bases). V was clipped by 2 bases and J by 3 bases, with 8 bases between them. This CDR3 is 13 amino acids long. The germline V gene encodes CDR1 MNHEY and CDR2 SMNVEV (reference sequence). In DNA, the CDR3 is TGTGCCAGCAGTTTAAGCAGGGGCTACGAGCAGTACTTC. Protein: CASSLSRGYEQYF.

DNA for the CDR3: TGTGCCAGCAGCCCGGGGAGGGGGGGCGAAGCCAAAAACATTCAGTACTTC. Residues: CASSPGRGGEAKNIQYF. This chain joins TRBV7-9 and TRBJ2-4; D may be TRBD2 (7 bases). V was shortened by 5 bases and J by 0 bases, with 17 bases between the two germline ends. Germline V gene sequence: CDR1 SEHNR, CDR2 FQNEAQ (reference sequence). The CDR3 is 17 residues long.

The chain recombines TRBV28 with TRBJ2-1, with D perhaps assigned TRBD1 or TRBD2 (5 bases each). V lost 3 bases and J 8 bases, leaving 14 bases between the germline ends. Germline values: CDR1 MDHEN, CDR2 SYDVKM. The CDR3 covers 14 residues. CDR3 sequence: CASSFIGTMDEQFF. CDR3 in DNA: TGTGCCAGCAGTTTTATAGGGACCATGGATGAGCAGTTCTTC.

The rearrangement links TRBV13 to TRBJ2-7; 10 bases are a match to TRBD2. CDR3 length equals 15 residues. Germline assignment: CDR1 PRHDT and CDR2 FYEKMQ (reference sequence). Trimming at V came to 6 bases and at J to 5 bases, leaving 10 bases not matched to a gene. CDR3 sequence reads: CASRSPGTSAHEQYF. CDR3 nucleotide sequence: TGTGCCAGCAGATCTCCCGGGACTAGCGCTCACGAGCAGTACTTC.

This sequence joins TRBV7-9 and TRBJ2-5; either TRBD1 or TRBD2 may fit D (7 bases each). V was cut by 5 bases and J by 4 bases, with 17 bases left in between. The CDR3 loop spans 15 amino acids. Looked up from germline, CDR1 is SEHNR and CDR2 is FQNEAQ (reference sequence). CDR3 region: CASSIDREGGETQYF. The CDR3 region has the DNA TGTGCCAGCAGCATAGACAGGGAGGGAGGAGAGACCCAGTACTTC.

V usage is TRBV6-5 and J usage is TRBJ1-2, with a tentative D call TRBD1 (6 bases). The CDR3 runs 12 residues. Looked up from germline, CDR1 is MNHEY and CDR2 is SVGAGI. V was shortened by 0 bases and J by 14 bases, with 13 bases between the two germline ends. CDR3 sequence (DNA): TGTGCCAGCAGTTACTCAGGGGGAGGGTTAACCTTC. It specifies CASSYSGGGLTF.

The chain couples TRBV9 to TRBJ2-2, with 7 positions matching TRBD1. The germline V gene has CDR1 SGDLS and CDR2 YYNGEE. This CDR3 spans 14 amino acids. J gave up 4 bases and V 4 bases, and 4 bases lay outside the gene matches. The CDR3 loop reads CASSLDRVTGELFF. Written as DNA, the CDR3 is TGTGCCAGCAGCCTCGACAGGGTCACCGGGGAGCTGTTTTTT. Full variable domain (remainder filled in from reference TRBV9 and TRBJ2-2): DSGVTQTPKHLITATGQRVTLRCSPRSGDLSVYWYQQSLDQGLQFLIQYYNGEERAKGNILERFSAQQFPDLHSELNLSSLELGDSALYFCASSLDRVTGELFFGEGSRLTVL.

A note on this clone: Other DNA sequences in this specimen translate into the identical CDR3. This chain joins TRBV2 and TRBJ2-7; D gene unclear. V was pared by 1 base and J by 2 bases, with 6 bases between. This CDR3 comprises 13 residues. Germline CDR1 and CDR2: SNHLY and FYNNEI. Written as DNA, the CDR3 is TGTGCCAGCAGTGAAGGTCTAACCTACGAGCAGTACTTC. This codes for CASSEGLTYEQYF.

The gene calls are TRBV5-4 and TRBJ2-7; D not certain. Germline CDR1 SGHNT, CDR2 YYREEE (reference sequence). The CDR3 sequence is 13 residues long. V was cut by 4 bases and J by 2 bases, with 10 bases left in between. CDR3 DNA: TGTGCCAGCAGCGCGGATCTTACCTACGAGCAGTACTTC. Its protein is CASSADLTYEQYF.

The chain has TRBV9 and TRBJ2-1; tentatively, D is TRBD2 (6 bases). Trimming removed 4 bases at V and 6 bases at J, with 14 bases between. Germline V gene sequence: CDR1 SGDLS, CDR2 YYNGEE. The length of the CDR3 is 14 residues. CDR3 in DNA: TGTGCCAGCAGCATGGCTAGCGCCCCCAATGAGCAGTTCTTC. Its translation is CASSMASAPNEQFF.

Concerning this clone: Other DNA sequences in this sample translate to the same CDR3. The V call is TRBV6-1, the J call TRBJ2-7; tentatively, D is TRBD2 (7 bases). V shed 2 bases and J shed 3 bases, with 11 bases lying between them. Germline assignment: CDR1 MNHNS and CDR2 SASEGT. The CDR3 covers 14 residues. The CDR3: CASSERGTIYEQYF. CDR3 in DNA: TGTGCCAGCAGTGAAAGGGGGACTATCTACGAGCAGTACTTC.

This rearrangement joins TRBV7-9 to TRBJ2-5, with D perhaps TRBD2 (6 bases). The CDR3 has 16 amino acids. Germline CDR1 reads SEHNR; CDR2 reads FQNEAQ (reference sequence). The V gene lost 5 bases and the J gene lost 5 bases, with 21 bases spanning the gap. DNA of the CDR3: TGTGCCAGCAGCCCGCCGGTCGGGAGCTATAAGGAGACCCAGTACTTC. Protein: CASSPPVGSYKETQYF.

This rearrangement joins TRBV6-1 to TRBJ2-1; the match to TRBD2 covers 8 bases. V was clipped by 5 bases and J by 5 bases; unmatched bases: 8. CDR3 size: 15 residues. Germline V CDR1 and CDR2: MNHNS, SASEGT. The CDR3 spells CASSPRRRGDNEQFF. CDR3 nucleotides: TGTGCCAGCAGTCCGAGGAGGCGGGGGGACAATGAGCAGTTCTTC.

The chain joins TRBV15 to TRBJ2-7, with D unclear. V dropped 1 base and J dropped 3 bases, with 10 bases sitting between them. Germline V lookup: CDR1 LNHNV, CDR2 YYDKDF (reference sequence). This CDR3 contains 14 residues. CDR3 bases: TGTGCCACCAGCAGAGGGGAAATCTACTACGAGCAGTACTTC. It translates to CATSRGEIYYEQYF.

This sequence joins TRBV27 and TRBJ1-1; 11 positions match TRBD1. This CDR3 comprises 14 residues. The germline V gene has CDR1 MNHEY and CDR2 SMNVEV (reference sequence). V shed 5 bases and J 7 bases; nucleotides not matched to a gene: 6. The CDR3 nucleotides are TGTGCCAGCAGTCGAGGGACAGGGGGTCGTGAAGCTTTCTTT. Encoded protein: CASSRGTGGREAFF.

This sequence joins TRBV27 and TRBJ1-2; no reliable D call. CDR3 length: 13 residues. Trimming left V 3 bases short and J 5 bases short, with 10 bases between. Per the germline V gene, CDR1 is MNHEY and CDR2 is SMNVEV (reference sequence). CDR3 nucleotides: TGTGCCAGCAGTTTCCGGCCTCCGTATGGCTACACCTTC. Its translation: CASSFRPPYGYTF.

As to this clone: The same CDR3 also results from other DNA sequences found in this sample. This chain connects TRBV15 to TRBJ1-5; no definite D call. V lost 0 bases and J lost 3, with 9 bases in between. This CDR3 is built from 15 residues. The germline V gene has CDR1 LNHNV and CDR2 YYDKDF (reference sequence). The CDR3 DNA is TGTGCCACCAGCAGAGATCGGGGAGTCAATCAGCCCCAGCATTTT. Protein: CATSRDRGVNQPQHF. Based on the CDR3 plus reference TRBV15 and TRBJ1-5, the full variable domain is DAMVIQNPRYQVTQFGKPVTLSCSQTLNHNVMYWYQQKSSQAPKLLFHYYDKDFNNEADTPDNFQSRRPNTSFCFLDIRSPGLGDTAMYLCATSRDRGVNQPQHFGDGTRLSIL.

This chain joins TRBV7-9 and TRBJ2-7, with D perhaps matching TRBD1 (5 bases). Trimming removed 2 bases at V and 3 bases at J, with 11 bases between. The CDR3 sequence is 14 residues long. The V gene's germline CDR1 is SEHNR and CDR2 FQNEAQ (reference sequence). The CDR3 bases are TGTGCCAGCAGCTTATCCCCCAGGGACTACGAGCAGTACTTC. This encodes CASSLSPRDYEQYF.

The chain joins TRBV7-6 to TRBJ1-1; the D is unclear. The CDR3 contains 13 residues. Germline CDR1 is SGHVS and CDR2 is FNYEAQ. The germline V and J ends were trimmed by 5 bases and 1 base, with 8 bases remaining between them. CDR3 sequence (DNA): TGTGCCAGCAGCGATGATAGGAACACTGAAGCTTTCTTT. Translation: CASSDDRNTEAFF.

The rearrangement uses TRBV27 and TRBJ2-2; D unresolved. The CDR3 loop spans 13 amino acids. Trimming took off 5 bases at V and 4 bases at J, with 8 bases between the two ends. Per germline, CDR1 MNHEY and CDR2 SMNVEV (reference sequence). The chain's CDR3 is CASSPYITGELFF. The CDR3 DNA sequence: TGTGCCAGCAGTCCGTACATCACCGGGGAGCTGTTTTTT.

V and J are TRBV10-3 and TRBJ2-7, with TRBD1 matching over 7 bases. This CDR3 spans 13 amino acids. Germline lookup yields CDR1 ENHRY and CDR2 SYGVKD. The junction had 8 bases not matched to a gene; V was cut back by 7 bases and J by 5 bases. DNA for the CDR3: TGTGCCATCACCCCGACAGGGCGGGACGAGCAGTACTTC. Translation: CAITPTGRDEQYF.

The genes are TRBV18 and TRBJ2-7; D is possibly TRBD2 (5 bases). The CDR3 is made up of 12 amino acids. The germline V and J ends were trimmed by 7 bases and 6 bases, with 13 bases remaining between them. Germline values: CDR1 KGHSH, CDR2 LQKENI. CDR3 loop: CASLEAGGEQYF. CDR3 coding DNA: TGTGCCAGCTTGGAGGCTGGAGGCGAGCAGTACTTC.

The chain has TRBV5-1 and TRBJ2-7; TRBD2 might be the D (5 bases). Germline V gene sequence: CDR1 SGHRS, CDR2 YFSETQ. V was shortened by 0 bases and J by 2 bases, with 12 bases between the two germline ends. This CDR3 has 15 residues. Here the CDR3 DNA reads TGCGCCAGCAGCTTGGCCCCGGGGTCCGCCTACGAGCAGTACTTC. This gives the protein CASSLAPGSAYEQYF.

This clone came up a few times. The chain employs TRBV30 and TRBJ2-7, with 7 bases aligning to TRBD1. The CDR3 sequence is 13 residues long. V shed 4 bases, J shed 5 bases, and the junction held 8 bases outside the gene matches. CDR1 GTSNPN and CDR2 SVGIG come from the germline V gene (reference sequence). The CDR3 protein is CAWTLTGWNEQYF. The DNA of the CDR3 is TGTGCCTGGACCTTGACAGGGTGGAACGAGCAGTACTTC. Full variable domain (rest looked up from reference TRBV30 and TRBJ2-7): SQTIHQWPATLVQPVGSPLSLECTVEGTSNPNLYWYRQAAGRGLQLLFYSVGIGQISSEVPQNLSASRPQDRQFILSSKKLLLSDSGFYLCAWTLTGWNEQYFGPGTRLTVT.

V gene TRBV6-6 combines with J gene TRBJ2-2; the D is unclear. CDR3 length: 14 amino acids. Between the trimmed V and J ends, which lost 7 bases and 2 bases, there was a span of 11 bases. Germline lookup yields CDR1 MNHNY and CDR2 SVGAGI (reference sequence). The CDR3 sequence is CASNPGPNTGELFF. CDR3 DNA sequence: TGTGCCAGCAATCCGGGCCCAAACACCGGGGAGCTGTTTTTT.

V is TRBV4-3 and J is TRBJ2-1, with a possible D match to TRBD1 (7 bases). The CDR3 loop spans 14 amino acids. Trimming took 1 base from V and 7 from J, leaving 11 bases between them. Germline CDR1 LGHNA, CDR2 YSLEER. The CDR3 reads CASSQVEGANEQFF. DNA of the CDR3: TGCGCCAGCAGCCAAGTGGAGGGGGCAAATGAGCAGTTCTTC.